This TCR beta chain derives from a study of graft-versus-host responses after intestinal transplantation. Assay used: immunoSEQ multiplex PCR; TCRdb lists only in-frame clones, some missing. Of about 18,000 clones in the sample, 80% to 95% are singletons; the top ten hold 1.5% to 2.5%. The CDR3 is 15 residues long. In germline, CDR1 is MNHEY, CDR2 SVGAGI. The germline V and J ends were trimmed by 6 bases and 4 bases, with 19 bases remaining between them. Overall study findings and caveats: Detection of GvH clones occurred in recipient marrow, and some had their first appearance in ileum or blood. Allografts of patients with graft-donor T cell macrochimerism showed high graft-versus-host to host-versus-graft clone ratios.

To note about this clone: Its antigen is as yet unknown.

The specimen was PBMCs, collected 350 to 400 days after transplant. The TCR originated in a human patient who received an intestinal transplant, so some T cells may come from the graft donor. The gene calls are TRBV6-5 and TRBJ2-7; perhaps TRBD2 as D (6 bases). The CDR3 reads CASSLYRARGYEQYF. Written as DNA, the CDR3 is TGTGCCAGCAGCCTTTACCGGGCCCGGGGGTACGAGCAGTACTTC.